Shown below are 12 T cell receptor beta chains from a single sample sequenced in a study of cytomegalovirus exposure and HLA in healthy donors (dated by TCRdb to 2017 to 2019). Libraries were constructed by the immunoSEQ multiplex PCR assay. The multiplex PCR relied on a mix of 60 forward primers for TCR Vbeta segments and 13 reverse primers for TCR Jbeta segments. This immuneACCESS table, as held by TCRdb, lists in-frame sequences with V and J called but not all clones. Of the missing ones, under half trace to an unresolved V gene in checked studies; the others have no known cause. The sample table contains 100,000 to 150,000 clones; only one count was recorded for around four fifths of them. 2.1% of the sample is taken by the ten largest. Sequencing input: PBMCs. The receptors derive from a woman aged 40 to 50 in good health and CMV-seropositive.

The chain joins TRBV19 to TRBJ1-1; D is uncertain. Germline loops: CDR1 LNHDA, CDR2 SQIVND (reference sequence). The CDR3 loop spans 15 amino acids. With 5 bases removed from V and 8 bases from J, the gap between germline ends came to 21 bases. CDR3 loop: CASSSGSLARWEAFF. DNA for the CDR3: TGTGCCAGTAGTTCGGGGTCTTTGGCCCGTTGGGAAGCTTTCTTT.

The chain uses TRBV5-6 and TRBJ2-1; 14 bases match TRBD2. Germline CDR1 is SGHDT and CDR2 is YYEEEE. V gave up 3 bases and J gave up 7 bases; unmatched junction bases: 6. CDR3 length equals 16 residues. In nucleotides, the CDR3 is TGTGCCAGCAGCTGGAGACTAGCGGGGGGGAGGAATGAGCAGTTCTTC. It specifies CASSWRLAGGRNEQFF.

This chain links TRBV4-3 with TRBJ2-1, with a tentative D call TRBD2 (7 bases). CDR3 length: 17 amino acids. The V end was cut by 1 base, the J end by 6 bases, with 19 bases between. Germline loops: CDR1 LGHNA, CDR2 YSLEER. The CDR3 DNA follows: TGCGCCAGCAGCCAAGGGAAGGGGGGGGGCCGATTCAATGAGCAGTTCTTC. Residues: CASSQGKGGGRFNEQFF.

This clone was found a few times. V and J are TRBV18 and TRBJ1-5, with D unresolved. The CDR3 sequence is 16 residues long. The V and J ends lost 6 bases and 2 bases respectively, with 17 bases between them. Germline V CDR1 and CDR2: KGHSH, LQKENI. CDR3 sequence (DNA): TGTGCCAGCTCGCCAGTCTTAATAGAAGGCAATCAGCCCCAGCATTTT. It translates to CASSPVLIEGNQPQHF.

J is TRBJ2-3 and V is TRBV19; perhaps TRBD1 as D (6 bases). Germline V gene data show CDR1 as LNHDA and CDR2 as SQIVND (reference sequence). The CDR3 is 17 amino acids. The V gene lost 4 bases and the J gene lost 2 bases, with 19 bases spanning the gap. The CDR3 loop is CASSTPQGPSITDTQYF. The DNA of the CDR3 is TGTGCCAGTAGTACACCACAGGGCCCGAGTATCACAGATACGCAGTATTTT.

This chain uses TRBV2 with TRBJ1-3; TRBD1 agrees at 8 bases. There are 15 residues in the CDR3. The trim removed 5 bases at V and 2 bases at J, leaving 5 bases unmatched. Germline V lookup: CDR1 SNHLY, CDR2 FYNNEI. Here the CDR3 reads CASSLQGAPGNTIYF. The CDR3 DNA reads TGTGCCAGCAGTCTTCAGGGGGCACCTGGAAACACCATATATTTT.

The CDR3 DNA is TGCGCCAGCAGAGAGGGACAGGGGAACACTGAAGCTTTCTTT. Translating gives CASREGQGNTEAFF. The rearrangement joins TRBV10-2 to TRBJ1-1; 9 bases match TRBD1. The CDR3 totals 14 residues. Germline V gene data show CDR1 as WSHSY and CDR2 as SAAADI. J gave up 1 base and V 6 bases, and 3 bases lay outside the gene matches.

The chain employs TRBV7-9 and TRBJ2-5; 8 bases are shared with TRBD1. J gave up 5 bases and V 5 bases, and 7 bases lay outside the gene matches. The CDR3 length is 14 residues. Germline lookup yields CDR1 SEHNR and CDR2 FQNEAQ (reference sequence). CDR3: CASSTGQGLETQYF. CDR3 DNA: TGTGCCAGCAGCACCGGACAGGGTCTCGAGACCCAGTACTTC.

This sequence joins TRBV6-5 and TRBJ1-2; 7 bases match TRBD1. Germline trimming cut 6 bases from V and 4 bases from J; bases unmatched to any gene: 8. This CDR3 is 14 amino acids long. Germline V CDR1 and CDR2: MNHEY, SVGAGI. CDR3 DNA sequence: TGTGCCAGCAGCCGGGACAGCTATCTCTATGGCTACACCTTC. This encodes CASSRDSYLYGYTF.

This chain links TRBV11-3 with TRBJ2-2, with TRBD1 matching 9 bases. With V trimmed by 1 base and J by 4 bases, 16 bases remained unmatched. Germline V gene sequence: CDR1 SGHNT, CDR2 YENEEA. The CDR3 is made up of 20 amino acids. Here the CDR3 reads CASSLAFGQGSSVSTGELFF. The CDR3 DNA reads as TGTGCCAGCAGCTTAGCGTTTGGACAGGGGTCTTCTGTGAGCACCGGGGAGCTGTTTTTT. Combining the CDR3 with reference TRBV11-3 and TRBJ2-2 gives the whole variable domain EAGVVQSPRYKIIEKKQPVAFWCNPISGHNTLYWYLQNLGQGPELLIRYENEEAVDDSQLPKDRFSAERLKGVDSTLKIQPAELGDSAVYLCASSLAFGQGSSVSTGELFFGEGSRLTVL.

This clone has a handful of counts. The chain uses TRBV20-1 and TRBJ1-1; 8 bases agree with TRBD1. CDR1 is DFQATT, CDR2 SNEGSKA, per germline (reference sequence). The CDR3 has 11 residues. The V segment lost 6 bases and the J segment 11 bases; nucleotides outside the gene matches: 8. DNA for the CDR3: TGCAGTGCGATACAGGGGGGAGCGGCTTTCTTT. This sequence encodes CSAIQGGAAFF.

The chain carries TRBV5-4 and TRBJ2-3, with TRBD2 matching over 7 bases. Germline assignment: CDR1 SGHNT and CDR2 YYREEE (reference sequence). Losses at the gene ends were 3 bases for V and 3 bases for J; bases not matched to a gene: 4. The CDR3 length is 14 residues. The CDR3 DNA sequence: TGTGCCAGCAGCTCGGGGGGACTAACAGATACGCAGTATTTT. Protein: CASSSGGLTDTQYF.